This is a list of T cell receptor beta chains from one sample in a study of early T cells in non-severe SARS-CoV-2 infection. TCRdb passed the 5' RACE reads through MiXCR, listing each CDR3 protein once. The repertoire holds approximately 20,000 distinct CDR3 sequences, 4% seen once, with roughly 1.5% in the top ten. What was sequenced was whole blood. The source of these receptors is an adult who was a healthcare worker with PCR-confirmed SARS-CoV-2 infection or an uninfected control (not recorded which). The CDR3 runs from the conserved cysteine through the conserved F or W. A D gene is named only where the DNA matches it firmly. Size is omitted from some rows. Given values are once, few, many or a class for expanded clones.

cdr3_nt: TGTGCCAGCAGGACAGGGAACTACGAGCAGTACTTC; cdr3_aa: CASRTGNYEQYF; d_call: TRBD1; v_call: TRBV12-3/TRBV12-4; clone_size: many; j_call: TRBJ2-7
cdr3_nt: TGTGCCAGCAGCCCGGGACTAGTCTTGGGCTCGGGGGAGCTGTTTTTT; cdr3_aa: CASSPGLVLGSGELFF; d_call: TRBD2; v_call: TRBV11-2; clone_size: many; j_call: TRBJ2-2
cdr3_nt: TGTGCCAGCAGTGACACTAGCGGGGGGGACACCGGGGAGCTGTTTTTT; cdr3_aa: CASSDTSGGDTGELFF; d_call: TRBD2; v_call: TRBV6-4; clone_size: many; j_call: TRBJ2-2
cdr3_nt: TGCAGTGCTAGAGACTGGACGAACTCTGGAAACACCATATATTTT; cdr3_aa: CSARDWTNSGNTIYF; d_call: -; v_call: TRBV20-1; clone_size: many; j_call: TRBJ1-3
cdr3_nt: TGCAGCGTTGACGCGGGGACAGATACGCAGTATTTT; cdr3_aa: CSVDAGTDTQYF; d_call: -; v_call: TRBV29-1; clone_size: many; j_call: TRBJ2-3
cdr3_nt: TGTGCCAGCAGCCAAGGATTGCGTTCACCCCTCCACTTT; cdr3_aa: CASSQGLRSPLHF; d_call: -; v_call: TRBV14; clone_size: -; j_call: TRBJ1-6
cdr3_nt: TGTGCCAGCAGCTTAGGCCGGCACAATGAGCAGTTCTTC; cdr3_aa: CASSLGRHNEQFF; d_call: -; v_call: TRBV7-8; clone_size: many; j_call: TRBJ2-1
cdr3_nt: TGTGCCAGCCAGAGTCGGGGGGCGACGCCCTACGAGCAGTACTTC; cdr3_aa: CASQSRGATPYEQYF; d_call: -; v_call: TRBV6-5; clone_size: many; j_call: TRBJ2-7
cdr3_nt: TGTGCCAGCAGCTTATCCCAGAACACTGAAGCTTTCTTT; cdr3_aa: CASSLSQNTEAFF; d_call: -; v_call: TRBV7-9; clone_size: few; j_call: TRBJ1-1
cdr3_nt: TGTGCCAGCACCCTTATTGGGACAGGGGGAGCTTTCTTT; cdr3_aa: CASTLIGTGGAFF; d_call: TRBD1; v_call: TRBV6-1; clone_size: many; j_call: TRBJ1-1
cdr3_nt: TGTGCCAGCAGGGTGACAGCTATGAACACTGAAGCTTTCTTT; cdr3_aa: CASRVTAMNTEAFF; d_call: -; v_call: TRBV7-3; clone_size: many; j_call: TRBJ1-1
cdr3_nt: TGTGCCAGCAGTTACGGGGAGACCCAGTACTTC; cdr3_aa: CASSYGETQYF; d_call: -; v_call: TRBV6-2/TRBV6-3; clone_size: many; j_call: TRBJ2-5
cdr3_nt: TGTGCCGGGGTTGAGACGGACAATTCACCCCTCCACTTT; cdr3_aa: CAGVETDNSPLHF; d_call: -; v_call: TRBV30; clone_size: -; j_call: TRBJ1-6
cdr3_nt: TGTGCCAGCAGCTTAACAGGGACCTCCACAGATACGCAGTATTTT; cdr3_aa: CASSLTGTSTDTQYF; d_call: -; v_call: TRBV7-3; clone_size: many; j_call: TRBJ2-3
cdr3_nt: TGTGCCAGCAGTTCCCAGACAGGGGAGCACACCGGGGAGCTGTTTTTT; cdr3_aa: CASSSQTGEHTGELFF; d_call: TRBD1; v_call: TRBV6-6; clone_size: many; j_call: TRBJ2-2
cdr3_nt: TGTGCCATCAGTGAGTCCGCGGGCTTGAACACTGAAGCTTTCTTT; cdr3_aa: CAISESAGLNTEAFF; d_call: -; v_call: TRBV10-3; clone_size: many; j_call: TRBJ1-1
cdr3_nt: TGTGCCAGCAGCCCTGTGGGGGTCGGCAACAATGAGCAGTTCTTC; cdr3_aa: CASSPVGVGNNEQFF; d_call: -; v_call: TRBV7-9; clone_size: many; j_call: TRBJ2-1
cdr3_nt: TGTGCCAGCAGCTTGGCCAGGGGTGGAATGAACACTGAAGCTTTCTTT; cdr3_aa: CASSLARGGMNTEAFF; d_call: -; v_call: TRBV5-4; clone_size: many; j_call: TRBJ1-1
cdr3_nt: TGCAGCGTTGGGGTCAAGGTCGAGACCCAGTACTTC; cdr3_aa: CSVGVKVETQYF; d_call: -; v_call: TRBV29-1; clone_size: many; j_call: TRBJ2-5
cdr3_nt: TGTGCCAGCAGCTTACGTGCTTTGCGGGGGAGCGGGGAGCTGTTTTTT; cdr3_aa: CASSLRALRGSGELFF; d_call: TRBD2; v_call: TRBV11-2; clone_size: -; j_call: TRBJ2-2
cdr3_nt: TGTGCCAGCAGTCCAAACAGGGGAATGGTTCAGCCCCAGCATTTT; cdr3_aa: CASSPNRGMVQPQHF; d_call: TRBD1; v_call: TRBV12-3/TRBV12-4; clone_size: many; j_call: TRBJ1-5
cdr3_nt: TGCGCCAGCAGCCCTTGGGCGGCTGCTAACTATGGCTACACCTTC; cdr3_aa: CASSPWAAANYGYTF; d_call: -; v_call: TRBV5-1; clone_size: many; j_call: TRBJ1-2
cdr3_nt: TGTGCCAGCAGCACGAGCGGGAAGTCCTACAATGAGCAGTTCTTC; cdr3_aa: CASSTSGKSYNEQFF; d_call: TRBD2; v_call: TRBV7-9; clone_size: many; j_call: TRBJ2-1
cdr3_nt: TGCAGCTGTCGAAAAGAGACCCAGTACTTC; cdr3_aa: CSCRKETQYF; d_call: -; v_call: TRBV29-1; clone_size: many; j_call: TRBJ2-5
cdr3_nt: TGTGCCAGCAGCAGAACCGGGGGGCAGTTCTTC; cdr3_aa: CASSRTGGQFF; d_call: -; v_call: TRBV12-3/TRBV12-4; clone_size: few; j_call: TRBJ2-1
cdr3_nt: TGCAGTGCGTTTTTGACGGCAAACTATGGCTACACCTTC; cdr3_aa: CSAFLTANYGYTF; d_call: -; v_call: TRBV20-1; clone_size: many; j_call: TRBJ1-2
cdr3_nt: TGTGCCAGTAGTAGCCGACAGGGGGTAGATAATTCACCCCTCCACTTT; cdr3_aa: CASSSRQGVDNSPLHF; d_call: TRBD1; v_call: TRBV19; clone_size: many; j_call: TRBJ1-6
cdr3_nt: TGTGCTAGCAGCTTAGAGGTCGGCACTGAGGTATTCTTT; cdr3_aa: CASSLEVGTEVFF; d_call: -; v_call: TRBV7-7; clone_size: medium-sized; j_call: TRBJ1-1
cdr3_nt: TGTGCCAGCAGCCAGACGGGACAGGGCTCTTCACCCCTCCACTTT; cdr3_aa: CASSQTGQGSSPLHF; d_call: TRBD1; v_call: TRBV3-1; clone_size: -; j_call: TRBJ1-6
cdr3_nt: TGTGCTAGCAGCTTCGACAGGGAAGGCGGGGAGCTGTTTTTT; cdr3_aa: CASSFDREGGELFF; d_call: TRBD1; v_call: TRBV7-7; clone_size: many; j_call: TRBJ2-2
cdr3_nt: TGCGCCAGCAGCCAACGAGAAACCCCCTACGAGCAGTACTTC; cdr3_aa: CASSQRETPYEQYF; d_call: -; v_call: TRBV4-1; clone_size: many; j_call: TRBJ2-7
cdr3_nt: TGCGCCAGCAGCCAAGATAGCGGGTTTGGCACAGATACGCAGTATTTT; cdr3_aa: CASSQDSGFGTDTQYF; d_call: TRBD2; v_call: TRBV4-1; clone_size: many; j_call: TRBJ2-3
cdr3_nt: TGTGCCAGCAGCCCATCCGGGGACAGCACCGGGGCCAACGTCCTGACTTTC; cdr3_aa: CASSPSGDSTGANVLTF; d_call: TRBD1; v_call: TRBV11-2; clone_size: many; j_call: TRBJ2-6
cdr3_nt: TGCGCCAGCAGTGACTCCCCTGCGGGCAGGTTGAAAAACACCATATATTTT; cdr3_aa: CASSDSPAGRLKNTIYF; d_call: -; v_call: TRBV10-2; clone_size: many; j_call: TRBJ1-3
cdr3_nt: TGTGCCAGCTCACCACCGCTCGTTATTGAGCAGTTCTTC; cdr3_aa: CASSPPLVIEQFF; d_call: -; v_call: TRBV18; clone_size: many; j_call: TRBJ2-1
cdr3_nt: TGTGCCAGCAGCTCGTCGTTGCGGGGGCCTTACGAGCAGTACTTC; cdr3_aa: CASSSSLRGPYEQYF; d_call: -; v_call: TRBV11-2; clone_size: medium-sized; j_call: TRBJ2-7
cdr3_nt: TGTGCCAGCAGCTCTCCTAGCACTGAAGCTTTCTTT; cdr3_aa: CASSSPSTEAFF; d_call: -; v_call: TRBV7-6; clone_size: many; j_call: TRBJ1-1
cdr3_nt: TGTGCCAGCAGTTTCTCCCAGGGGTATGGCTACACCTTC; cdr3_aa: CASSFSQGYGYTF; d_call: -; v_call: TRBV12-3/TRBV12-4; clone_size: many; j_call: TRBJ1-2
cdr3_nt: TGTGCCAGCAGCCATCAGGGAAATCAGCCCCAGCATTTT; cdr3_aa: CASSHQGNQPQHF; d_call: -; v_call: TRBV7-2; clone_size: many; j_call: TRBJ1-5
cdr3_nt: TGTGCCAGCAGTCCAACCGGGGGAAGCACAGATACGCAGTATTTT; cdr3_aa: CASSPTGGSTDTQYF; d_call: -; v_call: TRBV2; clone_size: few; j_call: TRBJ2-3
cdr3_nt: TGTGCCAGCCGCGGCGCGCCTGGTTCACCCCTCCACTTT; cdr3_aa: CASRGAPGSPLHF; d_call: -; v_call: TRBV6-2/TRBV6-3; clone_size: few; j_call: TRBJ1-6